This T cell receptor beta chain was sequenced during a study of cytomegalovirus exposure and HLA in healthy donors. Points from the study as a whole: The presence/absence work took it that sequencing depth was about the same across donors.

Germline V gene sequence: CDR1 LGHNA, CDR2 YNFKEQ. The CDR3 runs 14 residues. J was trimmed by 5 bases and V by 5 bases; bases with no gene match: 5. About this clone itself: Its cognate antigen is unknown.

Vbeta (60) and Jbeta (13) primers were used in the PCR. Profiled with immunoSEQ multiplex PCR; TCRdb holds only in-frame clones, not every one. The table shows 160,000 or so clones, with around 82% occurring only once. This sequence joins TRBV4-2 and TRBJ1-2, with 10 bases fitting TRBD1. The TCR comes from a woman aged 45-59 years in good health and CMV-seropositive. The specimen was PBMCs. The CDR3 DNA sequence: TGTGCCAGCAGCTTGCGGGACAGGGGTTATGGCTACACCTTC. Its protein product is CASSLRDRGYGYTF.